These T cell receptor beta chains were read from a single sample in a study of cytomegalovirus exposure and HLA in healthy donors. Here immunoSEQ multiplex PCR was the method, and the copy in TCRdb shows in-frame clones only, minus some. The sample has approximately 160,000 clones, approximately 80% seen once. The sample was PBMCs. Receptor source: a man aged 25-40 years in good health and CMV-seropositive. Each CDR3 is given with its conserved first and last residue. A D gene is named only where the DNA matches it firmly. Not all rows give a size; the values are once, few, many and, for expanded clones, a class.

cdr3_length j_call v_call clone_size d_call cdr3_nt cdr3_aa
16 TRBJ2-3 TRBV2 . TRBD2 TGTGCCAGCAGTGAAGCGCTAGCGGGGTTCACAGATACGCAGTATTTT CASSEALAGFTDTQYF
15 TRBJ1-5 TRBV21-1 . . TGTGCCAGCAGCAGAGGGGACAGGGTGAATCAGCCCCAGCATTTT CASSRGDRVNQPQHF
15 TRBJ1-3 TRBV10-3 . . TGTGCCATCAGACCAGGCACGAACTCTGGAAACACCATATATTTT CAIRPGTNSGNTIYF
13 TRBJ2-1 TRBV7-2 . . TGTGCCAGCAGCTTAGGGTATGGGCATGAGCAGTTCTTC CASSLGYGHEQFF
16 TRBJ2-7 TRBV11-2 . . TGTGCCAGCAGCTTATCGGGTTGGCTCGGGTCCTACGAGCAGTACTTC CASSLSGWLGSYEQYF
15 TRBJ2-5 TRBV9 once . TGTGCCAGCAGCGTCACTAAAAGGGGACAAGAGACCCAGTACTTC CASSVTKRGQETQYF
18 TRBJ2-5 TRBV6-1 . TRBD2 TGTGCCAGCAGTGTATGGACTAGCGGGAGGGCGTTGGGAGAGACCCAGTACTTC CASSVWTSGRALGETQYF
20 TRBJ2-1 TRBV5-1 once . TGCGCCAGCAGCGAACCGAGGTCAGGTGGCGAGGGAGCGCGTTACAATGAGCAGTTCTTC CASSEPRSGGEGARYNEQFF
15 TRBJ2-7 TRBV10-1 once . TGCGCCAGCAGTGAGGAGCAGGGTAGGTCCTACGAGCAGTACTTC CASSEEQGRSYEQYF
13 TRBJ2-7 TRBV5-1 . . TGCGCCAGCAGCTTAGACAGTACCTACGAGCAGTACTTC CASSLDSTYEQYF
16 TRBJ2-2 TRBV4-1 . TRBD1 TGCGCCAGTAAGCCCCCAGGACAGGGTAACACCGGGGAGCTGTTTTTT CASKPPGQGNTGELFF
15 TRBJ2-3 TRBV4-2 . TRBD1 TGTGCCAGCAGCCAAGGGCAGGGGGGCACAGATACGCAGTATTTT CASSQGQGGTDTQYF
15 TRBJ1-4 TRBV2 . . TGTGCCAGCAGTAGCCTCACAGGGCGCGGCGAAAAACTGTTTTTT CASSSLTGRGEKLFF
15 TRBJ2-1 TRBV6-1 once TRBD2 TGTGCCAGCAGTGAATCGACCGGGGGGGACAATGAGCAGTTCTTC CASSESTGGDNEQFF
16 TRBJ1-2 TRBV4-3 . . TGCGCCAGCAGCCGAGAACTAACGCTGTGGGGGGATGGCTACACCTTC CASSRELTLWGDGYTF
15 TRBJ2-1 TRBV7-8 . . TGTGCCAGCAGCTTAGCCCCCATTAGCTTAAGTGAGCAGTTCTTC CASSLAPISLSEQFF
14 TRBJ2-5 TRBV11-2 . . TGTGCCAGCAGCCCCTCCCGAGGCCAAGAGACCCAGTACTTC CASSPSRGQETQYF
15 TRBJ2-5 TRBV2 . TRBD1 TGTGCCAGCAGTGATTGGACAGGGACGGGAGAGACCCAGTACTTC CASSDWTGTGETQYF
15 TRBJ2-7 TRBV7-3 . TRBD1 TGTGCCAGCAGCCTAGGGACAGGGGGCCTCTACGAGCAGTACTTC CASSLGTGGLYEQYF
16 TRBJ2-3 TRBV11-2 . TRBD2 TGTGCCAGCAGCTTTACCTACGGGGGGAGCACAGATACGCAGTATTTT CASSFTYGGSTDTQYF
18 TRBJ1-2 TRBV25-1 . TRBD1 TGTGCCAGCAGTACTTTAGGGACAGGGGTCCCGTCAAACTATGGCTACACCTTC CASSTLGTGVPSNYGYTF
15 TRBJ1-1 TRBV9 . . TGTGCCAGCAGCGTAGTTGGAGAGCTGAACACTGAAGCTTTCTTT CASSVVGELNTEAFF
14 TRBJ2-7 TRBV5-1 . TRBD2 TGCGCCAGCAGCCCCGGGACTAGCGTTTGGGAGCAGTACTTC CASSPGTSVWEQYF
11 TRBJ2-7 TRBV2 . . TGTGCCAGTGCCCTCAGGGGCGAGCAGTACTTC CASALRGEQYF
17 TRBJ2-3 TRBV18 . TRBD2 TGTGCCAGCTCACCGACACTAGCGGGAGTCTACACAGATACGCAGTATTTT CASSPTLAGVYTDTQYF
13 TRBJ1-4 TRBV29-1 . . TGCAGCGTTTACATATCAACTAATGAAAAACTGTTTTTT CSVYISTNEKLFF
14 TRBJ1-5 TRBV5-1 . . TGCGCCAGCAGTCGCGGGGGAGGGGATCAGCCCCAGCATTTT CASSRGGGDQPQHF
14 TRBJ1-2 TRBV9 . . TGTGCCAGCCAAAGGGGGAACAGCCACTATGGCTACACCTTC CASQRGNSHYGYTF
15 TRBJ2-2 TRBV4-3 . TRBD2 TGCGCCAGCAGCCAAGGGACTAGCGGCACCGGGGAGCTGTTTTTT CASSQGTSGTGELFF
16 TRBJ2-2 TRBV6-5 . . TGTGCCAGCAGTTACTCGATTACCGGGGGTTCCGGGGAGCTGTTTTTT CASSYSITGGSGELFF
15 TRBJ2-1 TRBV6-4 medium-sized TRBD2 TGTGCCAGCAGCCGGGACCCGGGGGGGAACAATGAGCAGTTCTTC CASSRDPGGNNEQFF
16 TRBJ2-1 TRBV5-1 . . TGCGCCAGCAGCGGGCGAGTGGCCGGCACCTACAATGAGCAGTTCTTC CASSGRVAGTYNEQFF
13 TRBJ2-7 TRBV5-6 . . TGTGCCAGCAGCCCGTCGGTCCGTTACGAGCAGTACTTC CASSPSVRYEQYF
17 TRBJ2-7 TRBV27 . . TGTGCCAGCAGTTTTTCTGGGACCCTAACTAGCCGCTACGAGCAGTACTTC CASSFSGTLTSRYEQYF
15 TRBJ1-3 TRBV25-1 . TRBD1 TGTGCCAGCAGTGTCCCAGGGACAGGTGGAAACACCATATATTTT CASSVPGTGGNTIYF
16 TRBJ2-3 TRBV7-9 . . TGTGCCAGCAGCTTAGATTGGGGCGCCACCACAGATACGCAGTATTTT CASSLDWGATTDTQYF